The next 17 T cell receptor beta chains were all read from a single sample in a study of cytomegalovirus exposure and HLA in healthy donors. A multiplex PCR was run with 60 Vbeta primers and 13 Jbeta primers. Clones were read by immunoSEQ multiplex PCR, and TCRdb kept only the in-frame ones, dropping some. The sample contains 200,000 or so clones, approximately 82% of which appear only once. The sample was PBMCs. The receptors were gathered from a man younger than 35 in good health and CMV-seronegative.

This clone was observed a handful of times. The J gene is TRBJ2-7, the V gene TRBV5-1; no clear D. The CDR3 has 14 amino acids. From germline, CDR1 is SGHRS and CDR2 YFSETQ. Trimming left V 0 bases short and J 3 bases short, with 10 bases between. The CDR3 DNA follows: TGCGCCAGCAGCTTGGCCGGGTTGGACTACGAGCAGTACTTC. Protein sequence: CASSLAGLDYEQYF.

This clone has only one observation. The chain couples TRBV5-6 to TRBJ2-6; 9 positions agree with TRBD1. Trimming cost V 3 bases and J 5 bases; bases outside gene matches: 15. CDR1 is SGHDT, CDR2 YYEEEE, per germline. CDR3 size: 19 residues. DNA of the CDR3: TGTGCCAGCAGCTCTGAACGTTGGACAGGGGCCTTCTGGGCCAACGTCCTGACTTTC. Translation: CASSSERWTGAFWANVLTF.

The V gene is TRBV7-8, the J gene TRBJ1-2; D is ambiguous. Trimming removed 0 bases from V and 0 bases from J, with 8 bases in between. CDR3 length equals 15 residues. Per the germline V gene, CDR1 is SGHVS and CDR2 is FQNEAQ. The CDR3 DNA sequence: TGTGCCAGCAGCTTAGCAACAGCTCCTAACTATGGCTACACCTTC. It is translated as CASSLATAPNYGYTF.

The CDR3 here is CASRRTASAEAFF. Written as DNA, the CDR3 is TGTGCCAGCAGGCGGACAGCCTCCGCTGAAGCTTTCTTT. The chain is built from TRBV6-5 and TRBJ1-1, with a weak D call TRBD1 (6 bases). The V gene's germline CDR1 is MNHEY and CDR2 SVGAGI. V gave up 6 bases and J gave up 6 bases, with 14 bases separating them. The CDR3 consists of 13 residues.

The rearrangement joins TRBV27 to TRBJ2-5; D might be TRBD2 (5 bases). The CDR3 covers 13 residues. V was trimmed by 6 bases and J by 8 bases, leaving 16 bases between them. The germline V gene encodes CDR1 MNHEY and CDR2 SMNVEV (reference sequence). The CDR3 nucleotides are TGTGCCAGCAGCCCCGGACTGTCAACCACCCAGTACTTC. It yields the protein CASSPGLSTTQYF.

The chain combines TRBV21-1 with TRBJ1-1; the table gives TRBD1 as D, unverified against the DNA. TRBV21-1 is labeled a pseudogene. CDR3 length: 17 residues. DNA for the CDR3: TGTGCCAGCAGCAAAGGATTATCGACAGGGAGAAACACTGAAGCTTTCTTT. This codes for CASSKGLSTGRNTEAFF.

There are a few counts of this clone. Additional DNA sequences in this sample encode the identical CDR3. V and J are TRBV28 and TRBJ2-6, with TRBD1 matching over 8 bases. Germline CDR1 is MDHEN and CDR2 is SYDVKM. This CDR3 is 18 amino acids long. V dropped 7 bases and J dropped 2; count of bases not matched to a gene: 13. As DNA, the CDR3 is TGTGCCAGCACCCCATCCCAGGGGGCGGGTACTGGGGCCAACGTCCTGACTTTC. Protein product: CASTPSQGAGTGANVLTF.

This clone has only a few counts. The rearrangement links TRBV28 to TRBJ1-2, with TRBD1 identical over 7 bases. V shed 8 bases and J 8 bases; nucleotides not matched to a gene: 14. The V gene's germline CDR1 is MDHEN and CDR2 SYDVKM. This CDR3 spans 14 amino acids. The CDR3 DNA reads TGTGCCAGCCGACCCTCAGGGGGGTCTCGGGGCTACACCTTC. Protein product: CASRPSGGSRGYTF.

In its sample, this clone was seen once. The chain links TRBV6-6 to TRBJ2-7; D is ambiguous. There are 11 residues in the CDR3. The V and J ends lost 6 bases and 3 bases respectively, with 6 bases between them. The V gene's germline CDR1 is MNHNY and CDR2 SVGAGI (reference sequence). The DNA of the CDR3 is TGTGCCAGCAGCCTAAACTACGAGCAGTACTTC. Its translation is CASSLNYEQYF.

The chain links TRBV11-2 to TRBJ2-7; D possibly corresponds to TRBD2 (6 bases). The V end lost 6 bases, the J end lost 1 base, and 19 bases lay between the germline ends. This CDR3 region has 16 residues. Germline V gene lookup returns CDR1 SGHAT and CDR2 FQNNGV. CDR3 nucleotides: TGTGCCAGCAGGCCAGCGGGTCGGAGTCGTTCCTACGAGCAGTACTTC. It encodes CASRPAGRSRSYEQYF.

This chain joins TRBV2 and TRBJ1-1, with D perhaps matching TRBD1 (5 bases). CDR1 SNHLY and CDR2 FYNNEI come from the germline V gene. The CDR3 is 13 residues long. Trimming stripped 8 bases from V and 1 base from J, with 11 bases between. DNA for the CDR3: TGTGCCAGCGCGGGGGAGGCGAACACTGAAGCTTTCTTT. Amino acids: CASAGEANTEAFF.

The chain combines TRBV5-6 with TRBJ1-2; the D is unclear. Germline CDR1 SGHDT, CDR2 YYEEEE. The V and J ends lost 4 bases and 8 bases respectively, with 21 bases between them. CDR3 length: 15 residues. This CDR3 is CASSPGRTRVEGYTF. In DNA form, the CDR3 reads TGTGCCAGCAGCCCCGGACGGACGAGGGTCGAGGGCTACACCTTC.

The chain joins TRBV30 to TRBJ2-5; 8 bases map to TRBD1. The tail of the sequence fits TRBJ2-7 better, so the J call may be wrong. Germline values: CDR1 GTSNPN, CDR2 SVGIG (reference sequence). The CDR3 has 14 amino acids. CDR3 in DNA: TGTGGCCTTAGGGACAGGCGACACTCCTACGAGCAGTACTTC. This translates into CGLRDRRHSYEQYF.

The rearrangement uses TRBV12-5 and TRBJ2-4, with 8 bases that match TRBD1. Germline CDR1 is LGHNT and CDR2 is FRNRAP. The CDR3 totals 17 residues. The J segment lost 1 base and the V segment lost 5 bases, leaving 10 bases of the junction unmatched. CDR3 DNA: TGTGCTAGTGGTCCCCGGTCAGGGGGCTCGGCCAAAAACATTCAGTACTTC. This sequence encodes CASGPRSGGSAKNIQYF.

The chain employs TRBV27 and TRBJ1-1; 8 positions agree with TRBD1. The V segment lost 2 bases and the J segment 1 base; nucleotides outside the gene matches: 15. The CDR3 is 19 amino acids. Germline V gene lookup returns CDR1 MNHEY and CDR2 SMNVEV (reference sequence). The CDR3 loop reads CASSLRQGARRGPNTEAFF. The CDR3 DNA reads as TGTGCCAGCAGTTTACGGCAGGGGGCCCGACGAGGGCCGAACACTGAAGCTTTCTTT.

CDR3 protein: CASSLAYKASRGYGYTF. The CDR3 region has the DNA TGTGCCAGCAGCTTAGCGTATAAGGCTTCCCGGGGCTATGGCTACACCTTC. The rearrangement joins TRBV7-9 to TRBJ1-2; D gene ambiguous. The CDR3 is made up of 17 amino acids. Germline-derived CDR1 and CDR2 are SEHNR and FQNEAQ (reference sequence). The V gene lost 0 bases and the J gene lost 4 bases, with 18 bases spanning the gap.

CDR3 sequence: CASSTPLLQGIGEQYF. CDR3 sequence (DNA): TGTGCCAGCAGCACCCCCCTACTACAGGGGATAGGGGAGCAGTACTTC. The rearrangement links TRBV25-1 to TRBJ2-7; 7 nucleotides line up with TRBD1. The ends lost 6 bases at V and 7 bases at J; junction bases unmatched: 18. From germline, CDR1 is MGHDK and CDR2 SYGVNS. This CDR3 spans 16 amino acids.